One sample yielded the 5 T cell receptor beta chains listed below, sequenced in a study of shared clonotypes between healthy human individuals (dated by TCRdb to between 2020 and 2021). The library came from the immunoSEQ multiplex PCR assay. TCRdb holds this immuneACCESS table with in-frame rearrangements only. Some clones are missing; in checked studies, unresolved V genes explain under half, and the rest has no known cause. The sample table holds around 120,000 clones, of which approximately 65% were seen once. The ten top clones hold around 24% of the sample. The sample consisted of memory CD8+ T cells sorted from blood. The cell subset or site label, as the study defines it: CD45RO+ cells pooled with CCR7-negative TemRA cells. These receptor sequences come from a woman aged 25 to 45 in good health.

V gene TRBV5-8 combines with J gene TRBJ1-5; TRBD1 matches 10 bases. CDR1 is SGHTS, CDR2 YDEGEE, per germline. The CDR3 consists of 15 residues. V was pared by 4 bases and J by 5 bases, with 6 bases of the junction left unmatched. The CDR3 bases are TGTGCCAGCAGCCCCGAGGGACAGGGGTATCAGCCCCAGCATTTT. This gives the protein CASSPEGQGYQPQHF.

This clone was found once. This chain uses TRBV11-2 with TRBJ2-1; maybe TRBD1 (5 bases). Germline V gene lookup returns CDR1 SGHAT and CDR2 FQNNGV. V lost 1 base and J lost 12, with 7 bases in between. The CDR3 is made up of 11 amino acids. The DNA for the CDR3 is TGTGCCAGCAGCTTAGGGCAGGGGCAGTTCTTC. It translates to CASSLGQGQFF.

Note on this clone: A far bigger clonotype differs at one base, so this is likely a read error. The CDR3 region has the DNA TGTGCCAGCAGCTTCGGACAGGACTATGGCTACACCTTC. This gives the protein CASSFGQDYGYTF. The chain couples TRBV7-6 to TRBJ1-2; 7 bases agree with TRBD1. CDR1 is SGHVS, CDR2 FNYEAQ, per germline. Trimming removed 3 bases from V and 3 bases from J; junction bases left unmatched: 1. The CDR3 loop spans 13 amino acids.

This clone was observed at least ten times. V usage is TRBV6-1 and J usage is TRBJ2-1; 7 bases align to TRBD2. V lost 3 bases to trimming and J lost 9 bases; unmatched junction nucleotides: 11. Germline CDR1 reads MNHNS; CDR2 reads SASEGT. The CDR3 covers 15 residues. Written as DNA, the CDR3 is TGTGCCAGCAGTGATGGCCTGCGGGAGATGAGTGAGCAGTTCTTC. Amino acid sequence: CASSDGLREMSEQFF.

The chain links TRBV7-8 to TRBJ1-5; 9 positions agree with TRBD1. The CDR3 runs to 17 residues. The germline gives CDR1 SGHVS, CDR2 FQNEAQ. The V segment lost 3 bases and the J segment 0 bases; nucleotides outside the gene matches: 6. Written as DNA, the CDR3 is TGTGCCAGCAGCTTCGAGGACAGGGGATATAGCAATCAGCCCCAGCATTTT. Amino acid sequence: CASSFEDRGYSNQPQHF.